The rows below give T cell receptor beta chains drawn from one sample of a study of PD-1 blockade in classical Hodgkin lymphoma. Using immunoSEQ multiplex PCR, the repertoire was profiled, and TCRdb retains in-frame clones only, with some absent. The sample holds around 10,000 clones; 70% to 80% are singletons and the top ten take 30% to 35%. This sample comprised peripheral blood mononuclear cells (PBMCs), obtained before the second cycle of nivolumab. Receptors originate from a human donor with classical Hodgkin lymphoma. The CDR3 runs from the conserved cysteine through the conserved F or W. The D gene is left open where the match is weak. Expanded clones are given a class, and other clones once, few, many or no size at all.

cdr3_aa: CASSMDPSGRYEQYF
cdr3_nt: TGTGCCAGTAGTATGGATCCTAGCGGGAGATACGAGCAGTACTTC
clone_size: .
v_call: TRBV19
d_call: TRBD2
j_call: TRBJ2-7

cdr3_aa: CASSLQGTDGYTF
cdr3_nt: TGCGCCAGCAGCTTACAGGGAACGGATGGCTACACCTTC
clone_size: .
v_call: TRBV5-1
d_call: .
j_call: TRBJ1-2

cdr3_aa: CASSQLTGMNTEAFF
cdr3_nt: TGCGCCAGCAGCCAACTAACAGGGATGAACACTGAAGCTTTCTTT
clone_size: .
v_call: TRBV4-1
d_call: .
j_call: TRBJ1-1

cdr3_aa: CASSREQGNEQYF
cdr3_nt: TGTGCCAGCAGCCGGGAACAGGGGAACGAGCAGTACTTC
clone_size: .
v_call: TRBV2
d_call: TRBD1
j_call: TRBJ2-7

cdr3_aa: CSASEDYEQYF
cdr3_nt: TGCAGTGCCTCTGAGGACTACGAGCAGTACTTC
clone_size: .
v_call: TRBV20-1
d_call: .
j_call: TRBJ2-7

cdr3_aa: CASSLRIGGSGANVLTF
cdr3_nt: TGTGCCAGCAGTTTGAGGATAGGGGGCTCTGGGGCCAACGTCCTGACTTTC
clone_size: .
v_call: TRBV27
d_call: .
j_call: TRBJ2-6

cdr3_aa: CASSFTYRDMERLRSTNEKLFF
cdr3_nt: TGTGCCAGCAGTTTCACGTACAGGGATATGGAACGTCTCCGGTCAACTAATGAAAAACTGTTTTTT
clone_size: .
v_call: TRBV28
d_call: .
j_call: TRBJ1-4

cdr3_aa: CASSLTTGELFF
cdr3_nt: TGTGCCAGCAGCCTTACTACCGGGGAGCTGTTTTTT
clone_size: .
v_call: TRBV7-8
d_call: .
j_call: TRBJ2-2

cdr3_aa: CSVDVGQGAGTEAFF
cdr3_nt: TGCAGCGTTGATGTGGGACAGGGGGCTGGGACTGAAGCTTTCTTT
clone_size: .
v_call: TRBV29-1
d_call: TRBD1
j_call: TRBJ1-1

cdr3_aa: CASSFGTSDHTDTQYF
cdr3_nt: TGTGCCAGCAGCTTCGGTACTAGCGACCACACAGATACGCAGTATTTT
clone_size: .
v_call: TRBV5-6
d_call: TRBD2
j_call: TRBJ2-3

cdr3_aa: CASRGGTVSTDTQYF
cdr3_nt: TGTGCCAGCAGGGGGGGGACGGTTAGCACAGATACGCAGTATTTT
clone_size: .
v_call: TRBV28
d_call: TRBD2
j_call: TRBJ2-3

cdr3_aa: CASSQSRGSGVEAFF
cdr3_nt: TGTGCCAGCAGCCAATCAAGAGGGAGCGGGGTGGAAGCTTTCTTT
clone_size: few
v_call: TRBV14
d_call: .
j_call: TRBJ1-1

cdr3_aa: CASSAQTGTGELFF
cdr3_nt: TGTGCCAGTAGTGCCCAGACTGGTACCGGGGAGCTGTTTTTT
clone_size: once
v_call: TRBV19
d_call: .
j_call: TRBJ2-2

cdr3_aa: CASSERSLDREGEKLFF
cdr3_nt: TGTGCCAGCAGCGAAAGAAGCTTGGACAGGGAAGGGGAAAAACTGTTTTTT
clone_size: .
v_call: TRBV7-9
d_call: TRBD1
j_call: TRBJ1-4

cdr3_aa: CASSLRPPGQGLFEAFF
cdr3_nt: TGTGCCAGCAGCTTAAGGCCCCCGGGACAGGGCTTGTTTGAAGCTTTCTTT
clone_size: .
v_call: TRBV7-3
d_call: TRBD1
j_call: TRBJ1-1

cdr3_aa: CASSWTVLETQYF
cdr3_nt: TGTGCCAGCAGTTGGACAGTTCTGGAGACCCAGTACTTC
clone_size: once
v_call: TRBV6-6
d_call: .
j_call: TRBJ2-5

cdr3_aa: CASSLDLSGSSTQYF
cdr3_nt: TGCGCCAGCAGCTTAGACTTAAGCGGGAGTAGTACCCAGTACTTC
clone_size: .
v_call: TRBV5-1
d_call: TRBD2
j_call: TRBJ2-5

cdr3_aa: CASSYPVGVAVYTQYF
cdr3_nt: TGTGCCAGCAGTTATCCCGTCGGGGTGGCAGTTTATACGCAGTATTTT
clone_size: .
v_call: TRBV6-6
d_call: .
j_call: TRBJ2-3

cdr3_aa: CASSLRTGDSSYNEQFF
cdr3_nt: TGTGCCAGCAGCCTTAGGACAGGGGATAGCTCCTACAATGAGCAGTTCTTC
clone_size: .
v_call: TRBV14
d_call: TRBD1
j_call: TRBJ2-1

cdr3_aa: CASSATRQAEPYGYTF
cdr3_nt: TGTGCCAGCAGTGCCACGCGACAGGCGGAGCCCTATGGCTACACCTTC
clone_size: .
v_call: TRBV6-1
d_call: .
j_call: TRBJ1-2

cdr3_aa: CASSLGWQNTEAFF
cdr3_nt: TGTGCCAGCAGCTTGGGCTGGCAGAACACTGAAGCTTTCTTT
clone_size: .
v_call: TRBV5-6
d_call: .
j_call: TRBJ1-1

cdr3_aa: CASSLGVPGSNQPQHF
cdr3_nt: TGTGCCAGCAGTTTAGGGGTCCCTGGGAGCAATCAGCCCCAGCATTTT
clone_size: medium-sized
v_call: TRBV27
d_call: .
j_call: TRBJ1-5

cdr3_aa: CASRRTGTGADEQYF
cdr3_nt: TGCGCCAGCAGACGTACCGGGACAGGGGCTGACGAGCAGTACTTC
clone_size: .
v_call: TRBV5-1
d_call: TRBD1
j_call: TRBJ2-7

cdr3_aa: CASSPERESRNEQFF
cdr3_nt: TGTGCCAGCAGTCCGGAGCGGGAGTCAAGGAATGAGCAGTTCTTC
clone_size: few
v_call: TRBV28
d_call: TRBD2
j_call: TRBJ2-1

cdr3_aa: CASRLRVGNQPQHF
cdr3_nt: TGTGCCAGTCGACTCAGGGTCGGCAATCAGCCCCAGCATTTT
clone_size: .
v_call: TRBV19
d_call: .
j_call: TRBJ1-5

cdr3_aa: CASSEIPGQGGRNSPLHF
cdr3_nt: TGTGCCAGCAGTGAAATTCCGGGACAGGGAGGCCGTAATTCACCCCTCCACTTT
clone_size: .
v_call: TRBV6-1
d_call: TRBD1
j_call: TRBJ1-6

cdr3_aa: CASSILVTSKNIQYF
cdr3_nt: TGTGCCAGTAGTATCTTGGTGACTAGTAAAAACATTCAGTACTTC
clone_size: .
v_call: TRBV19
d_call: .
j_call: TRBJ2-4

cdr3_aa: CASSERTGVRGEQFF
cdr3_nt: TGCGCCAGCAGTGAAAGGACAGGGGTTAGGGGTGAGCAGTTCTTC
clone_size: .
v_call: TRBV10-1
d_call: TRBD1
j_call: TRBJ2-1

cdr3_aa: CASSLGTQPHTDTQYF
cdr3_nt: TGTGCCAGCAGTTTAGGGACTCAACCCCACACAGATACGCAGTATTTT
clone_size: .
v_call: TRBV28
d_call: .
j_call: TRBJ2-3

cdr3_aa: CASSQTGNQPQHF
cdr3_nt: TGTGCCAGCAGCCAGACAGGGAATCAGCCCCAGCATTTT
clone_size: .
v_call: TRBV6-5
d_call: TRBD1
j_call: TRBJ1-5

cdr3_aa: CSVDDLYRNTEAFF
cdr3_nt: TGCAGCGTTGACGATCTGTACCGGAACACTGAAGCTTTCTTT
clone_size: .
v_call: TRBV29-1
d_call: .
j_call: TRBJ1-1

cdr3_aa: CASSDWRQGGQPQHF
cdr3_nt: TGTGCCAGCAGTGATTGGAGACAGGGTGGGCAGCCCCAGCATTTT
clone_size: large
v_call: TRBV6-1
d_call: TRBD1
j_call: TRBJ1-5

cdr3_aa: CASSREETQYF
cdr3_nt: TGTGCCAGCTCACGTGAAGAGACCCAGTACTTC
clone_size: once
v_call: TRBV18
d_call: .
j_call: TRBJ2-5

cdr3_aa: CASSYGQKNIQYF
cdr3_nt: TGTGCCAGCAGTTACGGACAGAAAAACATTCAGTACTTC
clone_size: few
v_call: TRBV27
d_call: .
j_call: TRBJ2-4

cdr3_aa: CASSEALSGFNSPLHF
cdr3_nt: TGTGCCAGCAGTGAAGCGCTTTCAGGGTTTAATTCACCCCTCCACTTT
clone_size: .
v_call: TRBV2
d_call: .
j_call: TRBJ1-6

cdr3_aa: CATSGTSDNEQFF
cdr3_nt: TGTGCCACCTCCGGGACTAGCGATAATGAGCAGTTCTTC
clone_size: .
v_call: TRBV15
d_call: TRBD2
j_call: TRBJ2-1

cdr3_aa: CASSQDTGGRSSDTQYF
cdr3_nt: TGCGCCAGCAGCCAAGATACCGGCGGGAGAAGTTCAGATACGCAGTATTTT
clone_size: .
v_call: TRBV4-1
d_call: TRBD2
j_call: TRBJ2-3

cdr3_aa: CASSHSNTDTQYF
cdr3_nt: TGTGCCAGCAGTCACTCTAACACAGATACGCAGTATTTT
clone_size: .
v_call: TRBV27
d_call: .
j_call: TRBJ2-3

cdr3_aa: CASSDGLADSYEQYF
cdr3_nt: TGTGCCAGCAGCGACGGACTAGCGGATTCCTACGAGCAGTACTTC
clone_size: .
v_call: TRBV6-5
d_call: TRBD2
j_call: TRBJ2-7

cdr3_aa: CASSMWTGLADTQYF
cdr3_nt: TGTGCCAGTAGTATGTGGACGGGATTGGCAGATACGCAGTATTTT
clone_size: .
v_call: TRBV19
d_call: .
j_call: TRBJ2-3

cdr3_aa: CASSLSPTNTEAFF
cdr3_nt: TGTGCCAGCAGCTTATCCCCTACGAACACTGAAGCTTTCTTT
clone_size: once
v_call: TRBV11-2
d_call: .
j_call: TRBJ1-1

cdr3_aa: CASSESRQITNYNEQFF
cdr3_nt: TGCGCCAGCAGTGAGTCCCGACAGATAACCAATTACAATGAGCAGTTCTTC
clone_size: .
v_call: TRBV10-1
d_call: .
j_call: TRBJ2-1

cdr3_aa: CASSPRTSGSSYNEQFF
cdr3_nt: TGTGCCAGCTCACCGCGGACTAGCGGGAGCTCCTACAATGAGCAGTTCTTC
clone_size: .
v_call: TRBV18
d_call: TRBD2
j_call: TRBJ2-1

cdr3_aa: CASSPGSFRGEQFF
cdr3_nt: TGTGCCAGCAGCCCCGGGTCGTTCAGGGGAGAGCAGTTCTTC
clone_size: .
v_call: TRBV5-6
d_call: .
j_call: TRBJ2-1

cdr3_aa: CASSHLGAGSRDEQFF
cdr3_nt: TGCGCCAGCAGCCATTTGGGGGCGGGGAGTAGAGATGAGCAGTTCTTC
clone_size: .
v_call: TRBV4-1
d_call: .
j_call: TRBJ2-1

cdr3_aa: CASSFEMYGYTF
cdr3_nt: TGTGCCAGCAGCTTCGAAATGTATGGCTACACCTTC
clone_size: .
v_call: TRBV7-9
d_call: .
j_call: TRBJ1-2

cdr3_aa: CASSSGTGVRDEKLFF
cdr3_nt: TGTGCCAGCAGTTCCGGGACAGGGGTTCGTGATGAAAAACTGTTTTTT
clone_size: .
v_call: TRBV7-9
d_call: TRBD1
j_call: TRBJ1-4